This paragraph reports one T cell receptor (beta chain). V shed 4 bases and J 4 bases; nucleotides not matched to a gene: 3. This CDR3 has 14 residues. Germline V gene lookup returns CDR1 LGHDT and CDR2 YNNKEL (reference sequence). Original methodology: The assay estimated nucleated cells by amplifying reference gene primers. Some clones are missing from TCRdb's copy, which holds only in-frame ones; the method was immunoSEQ multiplex PCR. V, J and clone size reflect that table, while D and trimming were determined from the DNA. The data show approximately 97,000 clones, with approximately 90% seen just once and about 1.7% held by the top ten. The data were taken from a study of blood T cell repertoires in COVID-19.

Specimen: peripheral blood. This chain uses TRBV3-1 (or the pseudogene TRBV3-2) with TRBJ1-3, with 8 bases identical to TRBD1. The source of this sequence is a man in his sixties with acute or convalescent COVID-19. As DNA, the CDR3 is TGTGCCAGCAGCCGCAGGGGGCTAGGAAACACCATATATTTT. Protein product: CASSRRGLGNTIYF.